This T cell receptor beta chain was found in a study of control samples from healthy donors and cancer patients. This CDR3 region has 14 residues. The germline V and J ends were trimmed by 3 bases and 5 bases, with 13 bases remaining between them. Germline values: CDR1 LNHDA, CDR2 SQIVND (reference sequence). Assay: immunoSEQ multiplex PCR; the TCRdb copy retains only in-frame clones and omits some. Here the sample spans around 120,000 clones, more than 85% being singletons. The receptor's source is a man between 25 and 39 years old in good health. Sequencing was carried out using blood. The rearrangement links TRBV19 to TRBJ1-1; TRBD1 might be the D (5 bases). The CDR3 DNA reads as TGTGCCAGTAGTATGGGGGGAGGGTCAACTGAAGCTTTCTTT. Translating gives CASSMGGGSTEAFF.